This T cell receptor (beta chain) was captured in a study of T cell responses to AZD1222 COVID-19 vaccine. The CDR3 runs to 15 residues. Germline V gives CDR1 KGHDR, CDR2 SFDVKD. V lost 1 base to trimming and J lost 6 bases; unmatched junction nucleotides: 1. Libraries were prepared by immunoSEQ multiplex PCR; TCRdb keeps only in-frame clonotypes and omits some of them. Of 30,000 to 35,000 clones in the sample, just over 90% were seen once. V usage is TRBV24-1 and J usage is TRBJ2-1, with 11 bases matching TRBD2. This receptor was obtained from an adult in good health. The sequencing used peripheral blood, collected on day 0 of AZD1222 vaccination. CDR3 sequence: CATSDFGTSGNEQFF. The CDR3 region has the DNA TGTGCCACCAGTGATTTCGGGACTAGCGGCAATGAGCAGTTCTTC.